These 19 T cell receptor beta chains originate from one sample sequenced in a study of T cells in women clearing cervical HPV infection. Some clones are missing from TCRdb's copy, which holds only in-frame ones; the method was immunoSEQ multiplex PCR. This repertoire includes roughly 20,000 clones. The specimen was blood buffy coat. All receptors derive from a woman aged 18 to 75 with a cervical HPV16 infection that either progressed to CIN3+ or cleared (not recorded which).

Points on this clone: The read stops 3 residues short of the end of the CDR3; the missing end is completed from the germline J gene. The J gene is TRBJ1-6, the V gene TRBV5-1; TRBD1 aligns across 8 bases. CDR1 is SGHRS and CDR2 is YFSETQ in the germline V gene. V dropped 0 bases and J dropped 7; count of bases not matched to a gene: 9. There are 17 residues in the CDR3. This CDR3 reads CASSLDTQGARNSPLHF. The CDR3 bases that were read are TGCGCCAGCAGCTTGGATACCCAGGGGGCAAGAAATTCACCC.

On this clone itself: The DNA ends 3 residues before the CDR3 does, and the rest of the CDR3 is filled in from the germline J gene. The chain combines TRBV12-5 with TRBJ2-5; D perhaps matches TRBD1 (6 bases). Trimming shortened V by 3 bases and J by 4 bases, and 6 bases separated the two germline ends. Germline V gives CDR1 LGHNT, CDR2 FRNRAP. CDR3 length equals 12 residues. CDR3 in amino acids: CASGLQGETQYF. The covered CDR3 bases are TGTGCTAGTGGTTTACAGGGAGAGACC.

About this clone itself: With the read ending 3 residues before the CDR3 end, the germline J gene is used to fill in that end. This chain links TRBV7-6 with TRBJ2-5; D gene unclear. Trimming stripped 5 bases from V and 2 bases from J, with 3 bases between. From germline, CDR1 is SGHVS and CDR2 FNYEAQ. This CDR3 has 11 residues. CDR3 bases read: TGTGCCAGCAGCCAACAAGAGACC. Translation gives CASSQQET. The whole CDR3 sequence is CASSQQETQYF.

Remarks on this clone: The sequenced fragment ends 3 residues before the CDR3 boundary, so the rest is inferred from the germline J gene. J is TRBJ1-2 and V is TRBV19, with TRBD1 identical over 8 bases. The germline V gene encodes CDR1 LNHDA and CDR2 SQIVND (reference sequence). There are 13 residues in the CDR3. Incomplete CDR3 DNA: TGTGCCGGGCCGGGCAGGGGGCACAATGAC. Translation: CAGPGRGHND. The whole CDR3 protein reads CAGPGRGHNDYTF. Full variable domain (remainder filled in from reference TRBV19 and TRBJ1-2): DGGITQSPKYLFRKEGQNVTLSCEQNLNHDAMYWYRQDPGQGLRLIYYSQIVNDFQKGDIAEGYSVSREKKESFPLTVTSAQKNPTAFYLCAGPGRGHNDYTFGSGTRLTVV.

As for this clone: The sequenced fragment ends 3 residues before the CDR3 boundary, so the rest is inferred from the germline J gene. The chain is built from TRBV4-1 and TRBJ2-5, with D perhaps matching TRBD1 or TRBD2 (5 bases each). Looked up from germline, CDR1 is MGHRA and CDR2 is YSYEKL. Trimming took 2 bases from V and 5 from J, leaving 12 bases between them. This CDR3 is 14 amino acids long. CDR3 in amino acids: CASSQQGVRETQYF. CDR3 DNA (partial): TGCGCCAGCAGCCAACAGGGAGTCCGGGAGACC.

Details on this clone: The read gets to within 3 residues of the CDR3 end, and the germline J gene fills in the rest. This rearrangement joins TRBV19 to TRBJ1-2, with 7 bases identical to TRBD1. The CDR3 is 15 residues long. CDR1 LNHDA and CDR2 SQIVND come from the germline V gene (reference sequence). The CDR3 sequence is CASSIEGARTDTYTF. The sequenced CDR3 bases are TGTGCCAGTAGTATTGAGGGGGCGAGGACAGATACG.

Note on this clone: The CDR3 end lies 3 residues beyond the end of the read and is filled in from the germline J gene. The rearrangement uses TRBV2 and TRBJ2-2; 16 bases are shared with TRBD2. Per the germline V gene, CDR1 is SNHLY and CDR2 is FYNNEI. The V and J ends lost 7 bases and 6 bases, in that order; junction bases with no gene match: 8. The CDR3 length is 17 residues. The part of the CDR3 DNA that was read is TGTGCCAGCATGGGACTAGCGGGGGGGCCATATCCCGGGGAG. As protein: CASMGLAGGPYPGE. The full CDR3 protein reads CASMGLAGGPYPGELFF.

With respect to this clone: Coverage ceases 3 residues before the CDR3 finishes, and the germline J gene fills in the end. This chain joins TRBV19 and TRBJ2-7; perhaps TRBD1 as D (6 bases). Trimming removed 11 bases at V and 6 bases at J, with 23 bases between. CDR3 length equals 14 residues. The germline V gene has CDR1 LNHDA and CDR2 SQIVND (reference sequence). CDR3 in amino acids: CASRKGHASPEQYF. The CDR3 bases that were read are TGTGCCTCAAGGAAGGGACACGCGTCTCCCGAG.

Concerning this clone itself: From the germline J gene comes the end of the CDR3, since the read stops 3 residues before it. The chain carries TRBV12-5 and TRBJ1-1; a weak D match, TRBD1 (5 bases). Germline V CDR1 and CDR2: LGHNT, FRNRAP. The CDR3 extends over 12 amino acids. The CDR3 protein is CASGQTTAEAFF. The DNA read from the CDR3 is TGTGCTAGTGGCCAAACGACAGCGGAA. Variable domain in full (rest from reference TRBV12-5 and TRBJ1-1): DARVTQTPRHKVTEMGQEVTMRCQPILGHNTVFWYRQTMMQGLELLAYFRNRAPLDDSGMPKDRFSAEMPDATLATLKIQPSEPRDSAVYFCASGQTTAEAFFGQGTRLTVV.

On this clone itself: The observed sequence ends 3 residues before the CDR3 terminus, with the missing tail filled in from the germline J gene. The chain carries TRBV19 and TRBJ1-5; 8 bases agree with TRBD1. The trim removed 5 bases at V and 2 bases at J, leaving 5 bases unmatched. Germline-derived CDR1 and CDR2 are LNHDA and SQIVND (reference sequence). CDR3 length: 15 amino acids. The part of the CDR3 DNA that was read is TGTGCCAGTAGTTCCCCGGGACAGGGCAATCAGCCC. It translates to CASSSPGQGNQP. The CDR3 as a whole reads CASSSPGQGNQPQHF.

Regarding this clone: The read falls 3 residues short of the CDR3 end, and the missing part is taken from the germline J gene. V is TRBV29-1 and J is TRBJ1-2; tentative D call: TRBD1 (5 bases). Per germline, CDR1 SQVTM and CDR2 ANQGSEA. The CDR3 has 15 residues. The CDR3 DNA, read in part, is TGCAGCGTTGAAGACTGGGGGGACTCAACGGAGGGC. Its protein is CSVEDWGDSTEG. The full CDR3 protein is CSVEDWGDSTEGYTF.

As regards this clone: The read is 3 residues too short to cover the CDR3 end, so that end is filled in from the germline J gene. The chain uses TRBV19 and TRBJ1-2, with a weak D call TRBD1 (5 bases). Germline CDR1 LNHDA, CDR2 SQIVND (reference sequence). V lost 3 bases and J 4 bases, leaving 21 bases between the germline ends. The CDR3 covers 17 residues. Partial CDR3 DNA: TGTGCCAGTAGTATGGAGAAGGGGAGGATGGCTAGCTATGGC. This sequence encodes CASSMEKGRMASYG. The whole CDR3 protein reads CASSMEKGRMASYGYTF.

Concerning this clone: The CDR3 end falls 3 residues outside the read, so it is completed with the germline J gene. The rearrangement uses TRBV15 and TRBJ2-5, with TRBD2 matching 11 bases. CDR1 and CDR2 (germline): LNHNV, YYDKDF (reference sequence). This CDR3 is built from 15 residues. The J segment lost 7 bases and the V segment lost 5 bases, leaving 9 bases of the junction unmatched. Partial CDR3 DNA: TGTGCCACCAGCCCATCGACTAGCGGGGAAAGGACC. Its protein product is CATSPSTSGERT. The entire CDR3 protein is CATSPSTSGERTQYF.

Comments on this clone: The read ends 3 residues shy of where the CDR3 ends; the end is completed using the germline J gene. The V call is TRBV11-1, the J call TRBJ1-1; TRBD1 matches at 9 bases. The trim removed 3 bases at V and 6 bases at J, leaving 5 bases unmatched. CDR3 size: 14 residues. Germline CDR1 reads SGHAT; CDR2 reads FQDESV (reference sequence). This CDR3 is CASSLTGGFPEAFF. CDR3 DNA, as far as it was read: TGTGCCAGCAGCTTGACAGGGGGGTTTCCTGAA.

As for this clone: Germline is not matched at one junction end, which may reflect a read error. Read coverage stops 3 residues before the CDR3 terminus; the germline J gene supplies the remainder. The chain couples TRBV7-9 to TRBJ2-5; 7 bases map to TRBD1. There are 15 residues in the CDR3. Germline V gives CDR1 SEHNR, CDR2 FQNEAQ (reference sequence). CDR3 bases read: TGTTCCAGCAGCAATCGACAGGGCTGGAAAGAGACC. Translating gives CSSSNRQGWKET. The whole CDR3 is CSSSNRQGWKETQYF. Full variable domain (remainder filled in from reference TRBV7-9 and TRBJ2-5): DTGVSQNPRHKITKRGQNVTFRCDPISEHNRLYWYRQTLGQGPEFLTYFQNEAQLEKSRLLSDRFSAERPKGSFSTLEIQRTEQGDSAMYLCSSSNRQGWKETQYFGPGTRLLVL.

The CDR3 here is CASSPPAGPGEETQYF. The CDR3 bases that were read are TGTGCCAGCTCCCCCCCCGCCGGGCCGGGGGAAGAGACC. The chain links TRBV18 to TRBJ2-5, with D possibly matching TRBD2 (6 bases). Read coverage stops 3 residues before the CDR3 terminus; the germline J gene supplies the remainder. The germline CDR1 and CDR2 sequences are KGHSH and LQKENI. This CDR3 is 16 amino acids long. Between the trimmed V and J ends, which lost 6 bases and 3 bases, there was a span of 20 bases.

The DNA read from the CDR3 is TGTGCCAGCAGCTTAGGACAGGGCACAGATACG. Encoded protein: CASSLGQGTDT. The full CDR3 sequence reads CASSLGQGTDTAFF. The V and J genes are TRBV7-2 and TRBJ1-1, with 7 bases identical to TRBD1. The read terminates 3 residues ahead of where the CDR3 ends, so the germline J gene completes it. The germline CDR1 and CDR2 sequences are SGHTA and FQGNSA. There are 14 residues in the CDR3.

Turning to this clone: The CDR3 end falls 3 residues outside the read, so it is completed with the germline J gene. V and J are TRBV7-9 and TRBJ1-1; possibly TRBD1 for D (6 bases). Germline V gene lookup returns CDR1 SEHNR and CDR2 FQNEAQ (reference sequence). This CDR3 region has 15 residues. The DNA read from the CDR3 is TGTGCCAGCAGTCTACAGGGAGGGGAGAATTCACCC. Protein product: CASSLQGGENSP. Given in full, the CDR3 is CASSLQGGENSPAFF.

The CDR3 bases that were read are TGTGCCAGTAGTGCGGGGGCCCGGGAGACC. Protein sequence: CASSAGARET. In full, the CDR3 reads CASSAGARETYTF. The chain is built from TRBV19 and TRBJ1-2, with D possibly matching TRBD1 (6 bases). The CDR3 end is not reached by the read, which stops 3 residues before it; the germline J gene fills it in. CDR3 length: 13 residues. Germline values: CDR1 LNHDA, CDR2 SQIVND (reference sequence). The full variable domain, with the rest looked up from reference TRBV19 and TRBJ1-2, is DGGITQSPKYLFRKEGQNVTLSCEQNLNHDAMYWYRQDPGQGLRLIYYSQIVNDFQKGDIAEGYSVSREKKESFPLTVTSAQKNPTAFYLCASSAGARETYTFGSGTRLTVV.